What follows describes a single TCR beta chain. The antigen remains unidentified. The data were obtained in a study of T cell responses to AZD1222 COVID-19 vaccine. Findings and caveats of the study: Sampling captured repertoires only after the peak T cell response. Spike-specific TCR breadth and depth rose after two AZD1222 doses.

Repertoires were generated with immunoSEQ multiplex PCR, while TCRdb's copy carries only in-frame clones and drops some. The table has 110,000 or so clones, 86% seen once. V shed 4 bases and J shed 1 base, with 12 bases lying between them. CDR1 and CDR2 (germline): SGDLS, YYNGEE. The CDR3 sequence is 14 residues long. The sequence came from an adult in good health. Source: peripheral blood, taken on day 0 of AZD1222 vaccination. The V gene is TRBV9, the J gene TRBJ2-7; D may match TRBD1 or TRBD2 (5 bases each). The DNA for the CDR3 is TGTGCCAGCAGCTTGAGGGGCAATTCCTACGAGCAGTACTTC. Encoded protein: CASSLRGNSYEQYF.